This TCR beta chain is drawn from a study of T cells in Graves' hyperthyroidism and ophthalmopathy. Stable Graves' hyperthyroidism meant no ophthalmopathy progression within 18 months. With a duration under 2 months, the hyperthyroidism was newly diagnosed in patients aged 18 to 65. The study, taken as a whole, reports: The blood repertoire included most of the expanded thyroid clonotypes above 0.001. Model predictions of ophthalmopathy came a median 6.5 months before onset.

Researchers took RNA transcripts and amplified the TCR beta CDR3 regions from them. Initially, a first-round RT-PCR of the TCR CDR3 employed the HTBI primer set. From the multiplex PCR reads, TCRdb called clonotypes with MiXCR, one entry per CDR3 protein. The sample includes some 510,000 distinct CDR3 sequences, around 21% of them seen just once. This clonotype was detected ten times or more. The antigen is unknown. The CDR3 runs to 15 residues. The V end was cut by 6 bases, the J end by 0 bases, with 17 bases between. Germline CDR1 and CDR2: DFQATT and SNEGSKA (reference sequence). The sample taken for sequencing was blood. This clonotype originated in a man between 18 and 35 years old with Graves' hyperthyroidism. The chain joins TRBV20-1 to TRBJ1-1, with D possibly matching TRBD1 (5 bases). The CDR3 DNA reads TGCAGTGCCTCCTCGCGGGGCCTCATGAACACTGAAGCTTTCTTT. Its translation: CSASSRGLMNTEAFF.